What follows are 7 T cell receptor beta chains derived from one specimen sequenced in a study of beta chain features in type 1 diabetes. The investigators reverse transcribed all of the isolated RNA, so they sequenced expressed TCRB transcripts. The data were produced by immunoSEQ multiplex PCR, yet TCRdb's version contains in-frame clones alone and is incomplete. The sample has around 170,000 clones, about 9.1% seen once; the top ten hold about 2.5%. The sample taken for sequencing was central memory CD4+ T cells from blood. These receptors were collected from a woman younger than 35 in good health.

V is TRBV7-8 and J is TRBJ2-1, with 7 bases matching TRBD2. Germline assignment: CDR1 SGHVS and CDR2 FQNEAQ. With 5 bases clipped from V and 9 bases from J, the junction kept 16 bases outside the gene matches. CDR3 length: 16 amino acids. CDR3 nucleotide sequence: TGTGCCAGCAGCCCCAGCGATGGTAGCGGGTTGGGTGAGCAGTTCTTC. Translating it yields CASSPSDGSGLGEQFF. Drawing the rest from reference TRBV7-8 and TRBJ2-1, the complete variable domain is GAGVSQSPRYKVAKRGQDVALRCDPISGHVSLFWYQQALGQGPEFLTYFQNEAQLDKSGLPSDRFFAERPEGSVSTLKIQRTQQEDSAVYLCASSPSDGSGLGEQFFGPGTRLTVL.

In DNA form, the CDR3 reads TGTGCCAGCTCACCCGACAGACTAGGAAATGAAAAACTGTTTTTT. Protein: CASSPDRLGNEKLFF. The chain links TRBV18 to TRBJ1-4; D might be TRBD1 (5 bases). Germline CDR1 is KGHSH and CDR2 is LQKENI. The V gene lost 3 bases and the J gene lost 5 bases, with 13 bases spanning the gap. CDR3 length: 15 amino acids.

There are a few counts of this clone. The gene calls are TRBV7-9 and TRBJ2-5; TRBD1 is a possible D gene (5 bases). The CDR3 covers 16 residues. V was trimmed by 1 base and J by 5 bases, leaving 17 bases between them. CDR1 and CDR2 from the germline V gene are SEHNR and FQNEAQ (reference sequence). This CDR3 is CASSLEGIVVGETQYF. The CDR3 DNA reads as TGTGCCAGCAGCTTAGAGGGGATCGTCGTAGGCGAGACCCAGTACTTC.

V is TRBV10-2 and J is TRBJ2-1, with D unresolved. CDR3 length equals 11 residues. V was shortened by 7 bases and J by 8 bases, with 9 bases between the two germline ends. Germline CDR1 and CDR2: WSHSY and SAAADI. CDR3 in DNA: TGCGCCAGCACCTCTCAGGATGAGCAGTTCTTC. It specifies CASTSQDEQFF.

In its sample, this clone was seen a few times. This sequence joins TRBV7-9 and TRBJ2-3; 10 bases match TRBD2. Germline V gene data show CDR1 as SEHNR and CDR2 as FQNEAQ (reference sequence). The CDR3 consists of 14 residues. The junction had 2 bases not matched to a gene; V was cut back by 3 bases and J by 5 bases. The CDR3 DNA sequence: TGTGCCAGCAGCTTTCGACTAGCGGGAGATACGCAGTATTTT. Translation: CASSFRLAGDTQYF.

The table lists this clone with many counts. V usage is TRBV30 and J usage is TRBJ2-1; TRBD2 agrees at 12 bases. Germline V gives CDR1 GTSNPN, CDR2 SVGIG (reference sequence). Trimming removed 1 base from V and 16 bases from J; junction bases left unmatched: 5. There are 12 residues in the CDR3. The CDR3 nucleotides read TGTGCCTGGAGTGCTAGCGGGAGGGCCGAATTCTTC. This codes for CAWSASGRAEFF.

The rearrangement links TRBV29-1 to TRBJ1-5; 9 bases match TRBD1. The length of the CDR3 is 14 residues. V was pared by 5 bases and J by 2 bases, with 4 bases of the junction left unmatched. Germline V lookup: CDR1 SQVTM, CDR2 ANQGSEA. The CDR3 reads CSVIQGAGNQPQHF. For the CDR3, the DNA is TGCAGCGTTATACAGGGGGCCGGCAATCAGCCCCAGCATTTT. Full variable domain (rest looked up from reference TRBV29-1 and TRBJ1-5): SAVISQKPSRDICQRGTSLTIQCQVDSQVTMMFWYRQQPGQSLTLIATANQGSEATYESGFVIDKFPISRPNLTFSTLTVSNMSPEDSSIYLCSVIQGAGNQPQHFGDGTRLSIL.